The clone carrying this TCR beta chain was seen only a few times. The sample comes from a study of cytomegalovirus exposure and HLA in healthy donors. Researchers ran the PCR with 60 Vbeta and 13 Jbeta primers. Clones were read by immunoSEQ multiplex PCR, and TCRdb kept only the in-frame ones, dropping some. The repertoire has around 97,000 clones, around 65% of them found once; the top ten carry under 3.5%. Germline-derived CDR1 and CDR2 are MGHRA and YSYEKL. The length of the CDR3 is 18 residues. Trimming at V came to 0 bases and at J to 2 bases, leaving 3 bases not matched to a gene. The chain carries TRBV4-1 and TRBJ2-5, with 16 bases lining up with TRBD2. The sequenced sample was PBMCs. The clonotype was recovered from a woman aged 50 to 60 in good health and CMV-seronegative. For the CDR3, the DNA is TGCGCCAGCAGCCAAGATACGGGACTAGCGGGGGGGCAAGAGACCCAGTACTTC. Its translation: CASSQDTGLAGGQETQYF.